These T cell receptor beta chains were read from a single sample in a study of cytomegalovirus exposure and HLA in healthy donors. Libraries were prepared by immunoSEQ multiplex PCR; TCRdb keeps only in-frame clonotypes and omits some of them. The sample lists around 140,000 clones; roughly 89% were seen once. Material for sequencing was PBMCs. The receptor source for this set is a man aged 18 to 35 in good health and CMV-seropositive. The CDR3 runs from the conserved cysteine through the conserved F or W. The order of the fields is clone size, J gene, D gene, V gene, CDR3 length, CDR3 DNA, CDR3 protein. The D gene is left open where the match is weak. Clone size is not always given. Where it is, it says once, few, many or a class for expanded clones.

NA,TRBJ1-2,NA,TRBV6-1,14,TGTGCCAGCAGTGTTCCGACAGGCTCCTATGGCTACACCTTC,CASSVPTGSYGYTF
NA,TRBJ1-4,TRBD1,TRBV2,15,TGTGCCAGCAAACCACAGGGGATCACTAATGAAAAACTGTTTTTT,CASKPQGITNEKLFF
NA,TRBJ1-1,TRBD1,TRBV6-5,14,TGTGCCAGCAGTTACTCTCAGGGGGTCACTGAAGCTTTCTTT,CASSYSQGVTEAFF
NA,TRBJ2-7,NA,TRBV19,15,TGTGCCAGTAGTATGAGCATAAGTCGGGCCTACGAGCAGTACTTC,CASSMSISRAYEQYF
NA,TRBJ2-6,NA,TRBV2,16,TGTGCCAGCAAGGTTATAGGAGGGACTGGGGCCAACGTCCTGACTTTC,CASKVIGGTGANVLTF
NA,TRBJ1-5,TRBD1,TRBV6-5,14,TGTGCCAGCATCGGACAGGCCGGCAATCAGCCCCAGCATTTT,CASIGQAGNQPQHF
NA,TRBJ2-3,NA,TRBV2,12,TGTGCCAGCAGCCGACTTAGAGATACGCAGTATTTT,CASSRLRDTQYF
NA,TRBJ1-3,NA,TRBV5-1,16,TGCGCCAGCAGCTTGGCCGGGGGGAATCCTGGAAACACCATATATTTT,CASSLAGGNPGNTIYF
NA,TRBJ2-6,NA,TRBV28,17,TGTGCCAGCAGATTCAGGGGTCCCACCTCTGAGGCCAACGTCCTGACTTTC,CASRFRGPTSEANVLTF
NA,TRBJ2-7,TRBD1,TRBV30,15,TGTGCCTGGGCCAACAGGGGGTTAAGCTCCTACGAGCAGTACTTC,CAWANRGLSSYEQYF
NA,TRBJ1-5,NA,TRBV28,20,TGTGCCAGCAGTTTAGTTTTGGAGAAATCGGGGGGCGTAGGCAATCAGCCCCAGCATTTT,CASSLVLEKSGGVGNQPQHF
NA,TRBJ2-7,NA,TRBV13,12,TGTGCCAGCAGCGGCAGGGGTTACGAGCAGTACTTC,CASSGRGYEQYF
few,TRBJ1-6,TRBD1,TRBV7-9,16,TGTGCCAGCAGGCCACTTCTCCGGGACAGGGCTTCACCCCTCCACTTT,CASRPLLRDRASPLHF
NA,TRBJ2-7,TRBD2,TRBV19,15,TGTGCCAGTAGTAAGGGCGGGAGTAACCCCTACGAGCAGTACTTC,CASSKGGSNPYEQYF
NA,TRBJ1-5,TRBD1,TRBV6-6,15,TGTGCCAGCAGTTTAGGACAGGGGCCCTATCAGCCCCAGCATTTT,CASSLGQGPYQPQHF
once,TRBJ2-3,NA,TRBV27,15,TGTGCCAGCAGTTTACGACAGGTGAACACAGATACGCAGTATTTT,CASSLRQVNTDTQYF
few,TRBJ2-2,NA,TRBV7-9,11,TGTGCCCGCTCGTCCGGCGGGGAGCTGTTTTTT,CARSSGGELFF
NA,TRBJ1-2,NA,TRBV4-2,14,TGTGCCAGCAGCCAAGAAGGACAGAGTTATGGCTACACCTTC,CASSQEGQSYGYTF
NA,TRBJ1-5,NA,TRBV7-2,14,TGTGCCAGCAGCTTAGGGGGACAAAGACAGCCCCAGCATTTT,CASSLGGQRQPQHF
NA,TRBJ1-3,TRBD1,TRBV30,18,TGTGCCTGGAGTGTACTGCGGACAGGGAGGGGATCTGGAAACACCATATATTTT,CAWSVLRTGRGSGNTIYF
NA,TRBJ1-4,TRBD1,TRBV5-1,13,TGCGCCAGTAGGACAGGCCTTAAAGAAAAACTGTTTTTT,CASRTGLKEKLFF
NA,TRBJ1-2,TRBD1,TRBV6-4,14,TGTGCCAGCAACCCGGGACAGGATGCCTATGGCTACACCTTC,CASNPGQDAYGYTF
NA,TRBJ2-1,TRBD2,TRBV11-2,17,TGTGCCAGCAGCCGTTCTCCAGCGGGAGCATCCTACAATGAGCAGTTCTTC,CASSRSPAGASYNEQFF
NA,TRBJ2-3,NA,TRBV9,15,TGTGCCAGCAGCCTCCATTTGGAGGGCACAGATACGCAGTATTTT,CASSLHLEGTDTQYF
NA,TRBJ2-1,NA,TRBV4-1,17,TGCGCCAGCAGCCGAACACCAGGACAGTTACCCCCCAATGAGCAGTTCTTC,CASSRTPGQLPPNEQFF
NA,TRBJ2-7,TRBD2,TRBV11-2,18,TGTGCCAGCAGCTTAGGACTAGCGGGAGTTGTTGGGGGCTACGAGCAGTACTTC,CASSLGLAGVVGGYEQYF
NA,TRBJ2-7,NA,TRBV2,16,TGTGCCAGCAGCCCTACCCCCGGGACATCGTCCTACGAGCAGTACTTC,CASSPTPGTSSYEQYF